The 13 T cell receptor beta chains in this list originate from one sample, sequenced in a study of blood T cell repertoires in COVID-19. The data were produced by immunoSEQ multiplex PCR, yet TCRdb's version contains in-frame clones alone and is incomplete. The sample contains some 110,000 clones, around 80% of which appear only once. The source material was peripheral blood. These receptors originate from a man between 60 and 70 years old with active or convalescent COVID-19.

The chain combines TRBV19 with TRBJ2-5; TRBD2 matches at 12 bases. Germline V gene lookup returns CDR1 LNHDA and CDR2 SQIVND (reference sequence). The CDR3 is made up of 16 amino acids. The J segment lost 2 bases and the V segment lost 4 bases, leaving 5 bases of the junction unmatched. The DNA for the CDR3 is TGTGCCAGTAGTAAGACTAGCGGGAGTAGGCAAGAGACCCAGTACTTC. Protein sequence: CASSKTSGSRQETQYF. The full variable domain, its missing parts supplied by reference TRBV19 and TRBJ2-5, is DGGITQSPKYLFRKEGQNVTLSCEQNLNHDAMYWYRQDPGQGLRLIYYSQIVNDFQKGDIAEGYSVSREKKESFPLTVTSAQKNPTAFYLCASSKTSGSRQETQYFGPGTRLLVL.

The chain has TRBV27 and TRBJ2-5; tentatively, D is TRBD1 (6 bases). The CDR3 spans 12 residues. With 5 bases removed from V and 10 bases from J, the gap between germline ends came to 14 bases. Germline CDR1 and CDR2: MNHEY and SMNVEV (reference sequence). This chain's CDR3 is CASSPLGTIQYF. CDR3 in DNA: TGTGCCAGCAGTCCCCTGGGGACAATCCAGTACTTC.

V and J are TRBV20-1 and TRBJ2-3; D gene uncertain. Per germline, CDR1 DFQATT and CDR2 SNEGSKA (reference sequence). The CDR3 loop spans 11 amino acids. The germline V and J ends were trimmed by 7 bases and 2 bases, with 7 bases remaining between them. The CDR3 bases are TGCAGTGTCGTCTCCACAGATACGCAGTATTTT. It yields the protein CSVVSTDTQYF.

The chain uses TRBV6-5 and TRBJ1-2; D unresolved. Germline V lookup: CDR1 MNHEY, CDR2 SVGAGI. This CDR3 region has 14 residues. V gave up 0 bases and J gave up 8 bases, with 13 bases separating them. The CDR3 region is CASSYSSTVGGYTF. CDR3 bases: TGTGCCAGCAGTTACTCGAGCACAGTCGGCGGCTACACCTTC.

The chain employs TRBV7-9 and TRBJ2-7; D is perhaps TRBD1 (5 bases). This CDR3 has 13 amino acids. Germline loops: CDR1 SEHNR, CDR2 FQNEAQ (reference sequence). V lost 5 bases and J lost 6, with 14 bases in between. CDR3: CASSGQPKGEQYF. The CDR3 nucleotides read TGTGCCAGCAGCGGACAACCCAAAGGCGAGCAGTACTTC.

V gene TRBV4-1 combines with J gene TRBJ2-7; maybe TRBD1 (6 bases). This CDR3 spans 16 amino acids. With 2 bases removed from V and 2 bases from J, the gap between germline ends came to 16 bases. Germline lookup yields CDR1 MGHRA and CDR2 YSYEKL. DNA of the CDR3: TGCGCCAGCAGCCAAATAATGCTGGACAGCGCCTACGAGCAGTACTTC. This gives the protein CASSQIMLDSAYEQYF.

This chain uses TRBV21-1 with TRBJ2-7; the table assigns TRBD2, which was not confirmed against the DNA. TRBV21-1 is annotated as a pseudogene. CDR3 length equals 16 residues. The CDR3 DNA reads TGTGCCAGCAGCAAAGTGGCCGGGACTACTACCTACGAGCAGTACTTC. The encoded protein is CASSKVAGTTTYEQYF.

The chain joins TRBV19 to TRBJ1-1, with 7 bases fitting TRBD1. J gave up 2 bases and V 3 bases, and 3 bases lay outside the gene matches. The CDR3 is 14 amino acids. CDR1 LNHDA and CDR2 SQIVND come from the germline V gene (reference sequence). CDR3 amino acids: CASSMTGLNTEAFF. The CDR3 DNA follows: TGTGCCAGTAGTATGACAGGGCTTAACACTGAAGCTTTCTTT.

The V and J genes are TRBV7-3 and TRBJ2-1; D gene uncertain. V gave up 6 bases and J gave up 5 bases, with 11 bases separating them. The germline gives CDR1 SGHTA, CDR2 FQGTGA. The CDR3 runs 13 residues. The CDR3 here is CASSSRPDNEQFF. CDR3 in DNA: TGTGCCAGCAGTTCCCGTCCCGACAATGAGCAGTTCTTC. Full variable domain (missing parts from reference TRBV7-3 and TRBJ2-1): GAGVSQTPSNKVTEKGKYVELRCDPISGHTALYWYRQSLGQGPEFLIYFQGTGAADDSGLPNDRFFAVRPEGSVSTLKIQRTERGDSAVYLCASSSRPDNEQFFGPGTRLTVL.

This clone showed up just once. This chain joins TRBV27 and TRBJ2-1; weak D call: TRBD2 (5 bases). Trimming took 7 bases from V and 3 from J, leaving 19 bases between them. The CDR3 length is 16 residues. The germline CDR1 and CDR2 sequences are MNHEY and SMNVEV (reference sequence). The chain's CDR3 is CASTPSVGENYNEQFF. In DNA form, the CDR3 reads TGTGCCAGCACCCCATCTGTGGGAGAGAACTACAATGAGCAGTTCTTC.

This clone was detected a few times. The CDR3 protein is CASSFRDNSYEQYF. CDR3 in DNA: TGTGCCAGCAGCTTTAGGGACAACTCCTACGAGCAGTACTTC. The chain couples TRBV7-3 to TRBJ2-7, with TRBD1 as a possible D gene (6 bases). The CDR3 is 14 amino acids. The V gene's germline CDR1 is SGHTA and CDR2 FQGTGA. Trimming removed 3 bases from V and 0 bases from J, with 9 bases in between. Supplemented by reference TRBV7-3 and TRBJ2-7, the full variable domain reads GAGVSQTPSNKVTEKGKYVELRCDPISGHTALYWYRQSLGQGPEFLIYFQGTGAADDSGLPNDRFFAVRPEGSVSTLKIQRTERGDSAVYLCASSFRDNSYEQYFGPGTRLTVT.

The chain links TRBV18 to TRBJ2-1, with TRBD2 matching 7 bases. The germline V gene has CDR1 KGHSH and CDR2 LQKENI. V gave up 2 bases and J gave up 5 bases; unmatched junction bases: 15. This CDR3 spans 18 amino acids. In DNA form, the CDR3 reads TGTGCCAGCTCACCAATCCCCTTCGGCGGAGCGGGAAACAATGAGCAGTTCTTC. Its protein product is CASSPIPFGGAGNNEQFF.

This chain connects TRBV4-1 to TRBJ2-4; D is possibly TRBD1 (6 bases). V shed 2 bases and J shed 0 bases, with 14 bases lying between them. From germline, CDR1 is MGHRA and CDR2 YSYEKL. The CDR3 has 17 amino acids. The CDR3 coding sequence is TGCGCCAGCAGCCAACCCCTTCGGACAGTAGCCAAAAACATTCAGTACTTC. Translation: CASSQPLRTVAKNIQYF.